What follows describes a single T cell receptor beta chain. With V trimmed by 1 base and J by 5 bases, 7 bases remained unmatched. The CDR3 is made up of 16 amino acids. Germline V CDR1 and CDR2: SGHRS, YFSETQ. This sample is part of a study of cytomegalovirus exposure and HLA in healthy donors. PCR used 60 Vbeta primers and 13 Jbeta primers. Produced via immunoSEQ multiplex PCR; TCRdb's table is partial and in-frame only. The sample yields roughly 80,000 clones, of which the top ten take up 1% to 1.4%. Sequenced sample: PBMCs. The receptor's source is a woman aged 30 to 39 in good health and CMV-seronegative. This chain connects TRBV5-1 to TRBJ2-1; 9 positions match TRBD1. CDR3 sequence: CASSLRLGQGDNEQFF. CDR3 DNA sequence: TGCGCCAGCAGCTTGCGCCTGGGACAGGGAGACAATGAGCAGTTCTTC.